A selection of T cell receptor beta chains follows, all from one sample in a study of T-cell reconstitution after alpha-beta-depleted transplantation in children. TCRdb itself ran the PCR reads through MiXCR, one entry per CDR3 protein. The sample shows about 610,000 distinct CDR3 sequences, 25% to 30% of them seen only once. Specimen: PBMCs, collected before TCRalphabeta/CD19-depleted stem cell transplant. These receptors all come from a boy under two years old with Wiskott-Aldrich syndrome, due to receive a stem cell transplant. Both conserved end residues are part of each CDR3. A D gene is named only where the DNA matches it firmly. The listing skips clone size in some rows; elsewhere it reads once, few, many or a size class.

j_gene	abundance	d_gene	v_gene	CDR3nt	CDR3aa
TRBJ2-2	.	.	TRBV11-1	TGTGCCAGCAGCCGGGACCCAACGGCCGGGGAGCTGTTTTTT	CASSRDPTAGELFF
TRBJ2-7	.	.	TRBV10-3	TGTGCCATCAGTGAGTCCCGGACAGCCTACGAGCAGTACTTC	CAISESRTAYEQYF
TRBJ1-3	few	.	TRBV10-3	TGTGCCATCAGTGAGAGTTGGGACTCTGGAAACACCATATATTTT	CAISESWDSGNTIYF
TRBJ2-1	.	TRBD2	TRBV2	TGTGCCAGCAGCGCCTCTAGCGGAGTTTACAATGAGCAGTTCTTC	CASSASSGVYNEQFF
TRBJ2-5	.	TRBD1	TRBV7-7	TGTGCCAGCTCCGGCCCAGGGGGCGCGGAGACCCAGTACTTC	CASSGPGGAETQYF
TRBJ2-7	few	.	TRBV28	TGTGCCAGCCTCATACAGGGGGGGAGCGAGCAGTACTTC	CASLIQGGSEQYF
TRBJ1-1	.	.	TRBV5-1	TGCGCCAGCCGCACAGGGCCTACACCTGAAGCTTTCTTT	CASRTGPTPEAFF
TRBJ2-7	few	TRBD1	TRBV6-1	TGTGCCAGCAGATGGGACAGGCCTCCGCCCTACGAGCAGTACTTC	CASRWDRPPPYEQYF
TRBJ2-1	few	TRBD2	TRBV3-1	TGTGCCAGCAGCCAGAGGGGGAGCGGGAGCGAGCAGTTCTTC	CASSQRGSGSEQFF
TRBJ2-7	.	TRBD1	TRBV5-1	TGCGCCAGCAGCTTGGGACAGGGGTTGAGGGACGAGCAGTACTTC	CASSLGQGLRDEQYF
TRBJ2-5	.	TRBD2	TRBV15	TGTGCCACCAGCAGAGTTGCGGGAGAGGGAGAGACCCAGTACTTC	CATSRVAGEGETQYF
TRBJ1-2	.	.	TRBV7-2	TGTGCCAGCAGGCCGACAGATCTCTATGGCTACACCTTC	CASRPTDLYGYTF
TRBJ2-7	few	.	TRBV20-1	TGCAGTGCTAGAGACTCCGGAGCTGTCTACGAGCAGTACTTC	CSARDSGAVYEQYF
TRBJ2-1	.	TRBD2	TRBV15	TGTGCCACGGGACTAGTCGTGGGTGAGCAGTTCTTC	CATGLVVGEQFF
TRBJ2-5	.	.	TRBV7-9	TGTGCCAGCAGCTCGAAAGCAGGGGAAGAGACCCAGTACTTC	CASSSKAGEETQYF
TRBJ2-1	.	TRBD2	TRBV20-1	TGCAGTGCTCAGCCTCTAGCGGGAGGGCCTCGTGAGCAGTTCTTC	CSAQPLAGGPREQFF
TRBJ1-5	.	TRBD1	TRBV6-1	TGTGCCAGCAGCGCGCTCGGAACAGGGGGCCTAGGCAATCAGCCCCAGCATTTT	CASSALGTGGLGNQPQHF
TRBJ2-1	.	TRBD2	TRBV20-1	TGCAGTGTCCAACTAACTAGCGGGAGAACGAATGAGCAGTTCTTC	CSVQLTSGRTNEQFF
TRBJ2-2	.	.	TRBV5-1	TGCGCCAGCAGCCCACCCGTGGAGGTCGGTGGCACCGGGGAGCTGTTTTTT	CASSPPVEVGGTGELFF
TRBJ2-5	few	TRBD1	TRBV2	TGTGCCAGCAGTGAACTCAGGGGGGAGACCCAGTACTTC	CASSELRGETQYF
TRBJ2-3	few	.	TRBV14	TGTGCCAGCAGCCAAGATTCAGGTTTTAGCACAGATACGCAGTATTTT	CASSQDSGFSTDTQYF
TRBJ2-7	few	TRBD1	TRBV5-1	TGCGCCAGCAGCGGCCCAGGACAGGGGGCAGACGAGCAGTACTTC	CASSGPGQGADEQYF
TRBJ2-1	.	TRBD2	TRBV5-1	TGCGCCAGCAGCTTGGGGGCGGGAGTTCTTTACAATGAGCAGTTCTTC	CASSLGAGVLYNEQFF
TRBJ2-3	few	.	TRBV27	TGTGCCAGCAGAAAAAGAGACTCAAGCACAGATACGCAGTATTTT	CASRKRDSSTDTQYF
TRBJ2-5	.	.	TRBV5-1	TGCGCCAGCAGCTCGCAGAGAGGGGATCGCGGAGAGACCCAGTACTTC	CASSSQRGDRGETQYF
TRBJ2-5	few	.	TRBV5-1	TGCGCCAGCAGCTTGGGGGTTGAGGCCGACGTAGAGACCCAGTACTTC	CASSLGVEADVETQYF
TRBJ1-4	.	TRBD1	TRBV12-3/TRBV12-4	TGTGCCAGCAGCCAACGACAGGGTGAAAAACTGTTTTTT	CASSQRQGEKLFF
TRBJ2-6	few	.	TRBV20-1	TGCAGTGCTAGAGCCAGAACGGGGGCCAACGTCCTGACTTTC	CSARARTGANVLTF
TRBJ2-7	few	.	TRBV20-1	TGCAGTGCTAGAGGGAACGAGCAGTACTTC	CSARGNEQYF
TRBJ2-1	.	.	TRBV20-1	TGCAGTGCTCCTCCAGGGGCCTACAATGAGCAGTTCTTC	CSAPPGAYNEQFF
TRBJ1-4	once	TRBD1	TRBV25-1	TGTGCCAGCAGTGGACAGGGGGCTCAAAAACTGTTTTTT	CASSGQGAQKLFF
TRBJ2-2	few	TRBD2	TRBV20-1	TGCAGTGCTAGTCGGCGGGAGGCGGGCGGGGAGCTGTTTTTT	CSASRREAGGELFF
TRBJ2-3	few	.	TRBV20-1	TGCAGTGCTACCCGGGACACCGGCACAGATACGCAGTATTTT	CSATRDTGTDTQYF
TRBJ1-3	few	TRBD1	TRBV10-1	TGCGCCAGGACAGGGGGTGGAAACACCATATATTTT	CARTGGGNTIYF
TRBJ2-6	.	.	TRBV20-1	TGCAGTGCTAGAGGTTGGGGGGGACAGGAAAGCTCTGGGGCCAACGTCCTGACTTTC	CSARGWGGQESSGANVLTF
TRBJ2-1	few	TRBD2	TRBV5-1	TGCGCCAGCAGCTTGGTTAGACTAGCGGGAGCTGAGCAGTTCTTC	CASSLVRLAGAEQFF
TRBJ2-1	.	TRBD2	TRBV7-2	TGTGCCAGCAGCGTAATAGCGGGATCTACCTACAATGAGCAGTTCTTC	CASSVIAGSTYNEQFF
TRBJ2-1	.	TRBD2	TRBV24-1	TGTGCCACCAGTGCCGGGACTAGCAATGAGCAGTTCTTC	CATSAGTSNEQFF
TRBJ1-4	.	.	TRBV4-1	TGCGCCAGCAGCCAAGATGGCGAAAAACTGTTTTTT	CASSQDGEKLFF
TRBJ1-2	.	.	TRBV12-3/TRBV12-4	TGTGCCAGCAGCCTAGCGGGGGCTCTACCCGGGGGCTATGGCTACACCTTC	CASSLAGALPGGYGYTF